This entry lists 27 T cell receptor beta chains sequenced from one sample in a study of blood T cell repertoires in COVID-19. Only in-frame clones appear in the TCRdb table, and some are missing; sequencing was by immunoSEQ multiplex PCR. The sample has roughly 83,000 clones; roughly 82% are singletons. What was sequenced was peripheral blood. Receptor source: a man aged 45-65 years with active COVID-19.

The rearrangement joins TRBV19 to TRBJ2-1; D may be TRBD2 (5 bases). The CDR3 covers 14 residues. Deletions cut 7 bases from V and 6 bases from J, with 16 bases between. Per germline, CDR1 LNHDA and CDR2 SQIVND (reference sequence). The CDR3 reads CASTASHTTNEQFF. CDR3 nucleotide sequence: TGTGCCAGTACCGCTAGCCATACGACCAATGAGCAGTTCTTC.

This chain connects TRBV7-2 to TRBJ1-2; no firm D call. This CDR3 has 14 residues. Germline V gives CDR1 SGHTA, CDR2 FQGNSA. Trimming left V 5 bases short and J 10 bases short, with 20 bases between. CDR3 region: CASSGESVPDDYTF. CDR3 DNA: TGTGCCAGCAGCGGAGAAAGTGTCCCTGATGACTACACCTTC. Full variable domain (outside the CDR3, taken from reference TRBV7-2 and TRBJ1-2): GAGVSQSPSNKVTEKGKDVELRCDPISGHTALYWYRQSLGQGLEFLIYFQGNSAPDKSGLPSDRFSAERTGGSVSTLTIQRTQQEDSAVYLCASSGESVPDDYTFGSGTRLTVV.

The CDR3 sequence is CASNLGSKQFF. CDR3 nucleotides: TGTGCCTCAAACCTAGGCAGCAAGCAGTTCTTC. The V and J genes are TRBV30 and TRBJ2-1; D is ambiguous. The CDR3 spans 11 residues. Germline CDR1 is GTSNPN and CDR2 is SVGIG (reference sequence). The V and J ends lost 7 bases and 11 bases respectively, with 15 bases between them. Full variable domain (outside the CDR3, taken from reference TRBV30 and TRBJ2-1): SQTIHQWPATLVQPVGSPLSLECTVEGTSNPNLYWYRQAAGRGLQLLFYSVGIGQISSEVPQNLSASRPQDRQFILSSKKLLLSDSGFYLCASNLGSKQFFGPGTRLTVL.

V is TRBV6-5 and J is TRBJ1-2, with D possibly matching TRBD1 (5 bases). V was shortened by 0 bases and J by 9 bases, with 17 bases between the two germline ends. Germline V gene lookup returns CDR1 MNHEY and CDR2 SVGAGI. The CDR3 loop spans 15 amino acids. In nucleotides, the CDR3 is TGTGCCAGCAGTTACTCGAAAGGGCAGGGTCTAAGCTACACCTTC. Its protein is CASSYSKGQGLSYTF.

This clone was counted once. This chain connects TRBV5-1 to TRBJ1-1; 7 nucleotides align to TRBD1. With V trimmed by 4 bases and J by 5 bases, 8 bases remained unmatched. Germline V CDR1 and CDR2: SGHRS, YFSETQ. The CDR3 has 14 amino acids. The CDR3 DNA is TGCGCCAGCAGCGTGACAGGGTCGGAAACTGAAGCTTTCTTT. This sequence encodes CASSVTGSETEAFF.

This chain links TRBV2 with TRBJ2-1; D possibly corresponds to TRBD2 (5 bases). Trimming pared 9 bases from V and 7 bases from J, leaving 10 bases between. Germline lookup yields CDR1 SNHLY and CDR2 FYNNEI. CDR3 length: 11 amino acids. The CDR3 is CASASGNEQFF. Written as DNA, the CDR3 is TGTGCCAGTGCAAGCGGTAATGAGCAGTTCTTC.

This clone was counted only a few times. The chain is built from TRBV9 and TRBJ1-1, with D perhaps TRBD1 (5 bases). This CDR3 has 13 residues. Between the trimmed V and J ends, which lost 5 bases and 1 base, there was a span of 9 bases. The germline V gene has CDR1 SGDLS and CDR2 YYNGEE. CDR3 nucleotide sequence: TGTGCCAGCAGGGGCAGGGAGAACACTGAAGCTTTCTTT. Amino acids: CASRGRENTEAFF. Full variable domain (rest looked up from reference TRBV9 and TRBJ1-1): DSGVTQTPKHLITATGQRVTLRCSPRSGDLSVYWYQQSLDQGLQFLIQYYNGEERAKGNILERFSAQQFPDLHSELNLSSLELGDSALYFCASRGRENTEAFFGQGTRLTVV.

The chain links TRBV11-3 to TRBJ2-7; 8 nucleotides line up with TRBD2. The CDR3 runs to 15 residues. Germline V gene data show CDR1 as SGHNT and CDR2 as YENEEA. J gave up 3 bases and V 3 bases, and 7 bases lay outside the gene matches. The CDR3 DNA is TGTGCCAGCAGCTTTCAAGCGGGAGATAACTACGAGCAGTACTTC. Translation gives CASSFQAGDNYEQYF.

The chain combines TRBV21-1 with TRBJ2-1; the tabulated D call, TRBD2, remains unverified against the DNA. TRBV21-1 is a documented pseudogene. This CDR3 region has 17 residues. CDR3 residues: CASSKATETSANNEQFF. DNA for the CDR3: TGTGCCAGCAGCAAAGCGACCGAGACTAGCGCTAACAATGAGCAGTTCTTC.

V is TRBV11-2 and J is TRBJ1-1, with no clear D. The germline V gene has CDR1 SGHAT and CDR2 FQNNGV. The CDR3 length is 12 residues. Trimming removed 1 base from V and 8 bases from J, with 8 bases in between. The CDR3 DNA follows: TGTGCCAGCAGCTTAGTCGGGAACGAAGCTTTCTTT. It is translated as CASSLVGNEAFF. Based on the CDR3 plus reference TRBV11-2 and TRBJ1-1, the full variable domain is EAGVAQSPRYKIIEKRQSVAFWCNPISGHATLYWYQQILGQGPKLLIQFQNNGVVDDSQLPKDRFSAERLKGVDSTLKIQPAKLEDSAVYLCASSLVGNEAFFGQGTRLTVV.

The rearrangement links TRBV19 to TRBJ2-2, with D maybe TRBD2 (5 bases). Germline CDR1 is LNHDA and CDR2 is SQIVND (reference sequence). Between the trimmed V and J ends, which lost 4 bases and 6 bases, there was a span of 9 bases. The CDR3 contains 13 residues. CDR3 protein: CASSSLASGELFF. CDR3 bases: TGTGCCAGTAGTAGCCTAGCCTCCGGGGAGCTGTTTTTT.

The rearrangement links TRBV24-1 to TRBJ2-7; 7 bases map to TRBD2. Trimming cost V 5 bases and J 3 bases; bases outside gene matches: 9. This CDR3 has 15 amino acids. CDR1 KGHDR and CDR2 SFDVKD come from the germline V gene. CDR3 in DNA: TGTGCCACCAGTGTGGGGGGGAGCTCAGACTACGAGCAGTACTTC. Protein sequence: CATSVGGSSDYEQYF.

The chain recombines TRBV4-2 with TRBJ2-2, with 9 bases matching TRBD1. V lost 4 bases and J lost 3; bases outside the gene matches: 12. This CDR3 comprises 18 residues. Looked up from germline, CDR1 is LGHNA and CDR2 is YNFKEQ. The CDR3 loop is CASSLPKTGGRDTGELFF. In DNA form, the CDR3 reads TGTGCCAGCAGCCTCCCCAAAACAGGGGGCCGGGACACCGGGGAGCTGTTTTTT.

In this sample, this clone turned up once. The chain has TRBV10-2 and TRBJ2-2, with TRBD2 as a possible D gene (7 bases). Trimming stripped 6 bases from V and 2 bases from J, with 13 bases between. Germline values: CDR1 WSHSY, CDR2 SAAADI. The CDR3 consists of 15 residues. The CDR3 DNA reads TGCGCCAGCAGGGGGGGGGCAACAAACACCGGGGAGCTGTTTTTT. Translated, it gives CASRGGATNTGELFF.

The CDR3 DNA sequence: TGTGCCAGCAGTTACCCAGATTTTGAGGACTCTGGGGCCAACGTCCTGACTTTC. Translated, it gives CASSYPDFEDSGANVLTF. The rearrangement joins TRBV6-2 or TRBV6-3 to TRBJ2-6; D call uncertain. This CDR3 comprises 18 residues. CDR1 is MNHEY, CDR2 SVGEGT, per germline. Trimming removed 2 bases at V and 0 bases at J, with 14 bases between.

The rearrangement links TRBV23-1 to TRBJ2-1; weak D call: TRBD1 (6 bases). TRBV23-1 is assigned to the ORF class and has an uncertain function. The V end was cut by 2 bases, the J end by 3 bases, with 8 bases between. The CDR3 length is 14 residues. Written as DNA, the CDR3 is TGCGCCAGCAGTCAACCGGACAGCTACAATGAGCAGTTCTTC. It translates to CASSQPDSYNEQFF.

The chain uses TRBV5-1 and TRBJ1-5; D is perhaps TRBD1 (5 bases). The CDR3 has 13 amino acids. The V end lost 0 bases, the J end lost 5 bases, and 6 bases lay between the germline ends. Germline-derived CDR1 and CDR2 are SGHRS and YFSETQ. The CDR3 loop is CASSLAGHQPQHF. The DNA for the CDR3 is TGCGCCAGCAGCTTGGCAGGGCATCAGCCCCAGCATTTT. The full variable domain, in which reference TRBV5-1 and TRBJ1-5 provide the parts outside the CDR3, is KAGVTQTPRYLIKTRGQQVTLSCSPISGHRSVSWYQQTPGQGLQFLFEYFSETQRNKGNFPGRFSGRQFSNSRSEMNVSTLELGDSALYLCASSLAGHQPQHFGDGTRLSIL.

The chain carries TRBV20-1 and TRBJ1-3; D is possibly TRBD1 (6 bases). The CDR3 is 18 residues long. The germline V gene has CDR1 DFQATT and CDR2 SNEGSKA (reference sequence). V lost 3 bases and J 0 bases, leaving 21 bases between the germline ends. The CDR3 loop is CSASARGGALISGNTIYF. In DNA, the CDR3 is TGCAGTGCTAGTGCTCGGGGGGGGGCCCTTATCTCTGGAAACACCATATATTTT.

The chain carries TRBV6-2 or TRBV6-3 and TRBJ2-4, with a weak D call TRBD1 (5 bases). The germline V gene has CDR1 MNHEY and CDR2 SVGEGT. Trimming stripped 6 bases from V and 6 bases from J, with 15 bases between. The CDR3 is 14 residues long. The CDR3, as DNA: TGTGCCAGCAGCCCAAGGCAGGGCGCAAACATTCAGTACTTC. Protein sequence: CASSPRQGANIQYF.

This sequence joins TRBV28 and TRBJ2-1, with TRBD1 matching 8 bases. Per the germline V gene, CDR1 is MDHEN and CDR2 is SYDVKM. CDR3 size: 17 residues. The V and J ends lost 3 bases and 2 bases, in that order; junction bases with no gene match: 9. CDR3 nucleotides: TGTGCCAGCAGTTTTCCAGACAGGGGTATCACCTACAATGAGCAGTTCTTC. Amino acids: CASSFPDRGITYNEQFF.

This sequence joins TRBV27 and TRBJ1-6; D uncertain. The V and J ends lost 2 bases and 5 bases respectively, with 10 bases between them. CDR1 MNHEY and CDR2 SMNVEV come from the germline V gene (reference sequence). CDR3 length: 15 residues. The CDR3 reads CASSLGLLHNSPLHF. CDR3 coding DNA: TGTGCCAGCAGTTTAGGGCTCCTTCATAATTCACCCCTCCACTTT.

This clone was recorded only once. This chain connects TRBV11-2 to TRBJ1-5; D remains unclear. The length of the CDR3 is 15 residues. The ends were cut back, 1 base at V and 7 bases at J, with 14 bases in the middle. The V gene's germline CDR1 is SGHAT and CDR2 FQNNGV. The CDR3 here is CASSLAPHRVQPQHF. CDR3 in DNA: TGTGCCAGCAGCTTAGCCCCTCATAGAGTCCAGCCCCAGCATTTT.

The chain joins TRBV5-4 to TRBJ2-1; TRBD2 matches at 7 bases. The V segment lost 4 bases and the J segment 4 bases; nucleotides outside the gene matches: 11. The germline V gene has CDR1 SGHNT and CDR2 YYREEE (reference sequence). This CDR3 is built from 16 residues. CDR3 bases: TGTGCCAGCAGCCTGGCACCGACTAGCTGGTACAATGAGCAGTTCTTC. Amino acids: CASSLAPTSWYNEQFF.

The CDR3 sequence: CASSQVRGYNEQFF. The DNA of the CDR3 is TGTGCCAGCAGCCAAGTAAGGGGGTACAATGAGCAGTTCTTC. The chain employs TRBV3-1 (or the pseudogene TRBV3-2) and TRBJ2-1; a weak D match, TRBD1 (6 bases). Germline-derived CDR1 and CDR2 are LGHDT and YNNKEL (reference sequence). Trimming removed 1 base at V and 4 bases at J, with 8 bases between. The CDR3 spans 14 residues.

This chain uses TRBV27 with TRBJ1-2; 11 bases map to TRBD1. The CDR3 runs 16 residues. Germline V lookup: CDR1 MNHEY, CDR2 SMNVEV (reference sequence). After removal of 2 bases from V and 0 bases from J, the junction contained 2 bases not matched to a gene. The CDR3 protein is CASSLGTGGANYGYTF. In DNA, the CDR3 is TGTGCCAGCAGTTTAGGGACAGGGGGAGCTAACTATGGCTACACCTTC.

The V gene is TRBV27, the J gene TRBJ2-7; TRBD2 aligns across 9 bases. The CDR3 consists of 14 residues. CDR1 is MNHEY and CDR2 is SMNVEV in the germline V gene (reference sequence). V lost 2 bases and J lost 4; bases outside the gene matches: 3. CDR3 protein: CASSLLSGSYEQYF. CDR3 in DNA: TGTGCCAGCAGTTTACTTAGCGGGAGTTACGAGCAGTACTTC.

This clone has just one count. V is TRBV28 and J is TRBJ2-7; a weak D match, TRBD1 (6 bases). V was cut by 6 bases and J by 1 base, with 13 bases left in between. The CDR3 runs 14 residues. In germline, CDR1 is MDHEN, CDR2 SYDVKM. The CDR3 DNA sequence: TGTGCCAGCAGCCCCGTAGGGGGATCCTACGAGCAGTACTTC. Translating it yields CASSPVGGSYEQYF.